Listed here are 6 T cell receptor beta chains from one sample, sequenced in a study of T-cell reconstitution after alpha-beta-depleted transplantation in children. A library of TCRbeta sequences, prepared with unique molecular identifiers, was generated. One entry per CDR3 protein results from TCRdb running MiXCR on the PCR reads. The repertoire holds hundreds of thousands of distinct CDR3 sequences, with 8% to 11% as singletons. The sample consisted of PBMCs from the stem cell graft donor, taken from the stem cell graft. Receptors originate from a human donor who donated a stem cell graft to a child with acute myeloid leukemia.

In nucleotides, the CDR3 is TGCGCCAGCAGCCCGGGTCGGGAGGGAACAGATACGCAGTATTTT. Translation: CASSPGREGTDTQYF. The genes are TRBV5-1 and TRBJ2-3, with TRBD2 matching 8 bases. Germline CDR1 and CDR2: SGHRS and YFSETQ. V trimming: 4 bases; J trimming: 3 bases; junction bases outside the gene matches: 7. The CDR3 totals 15 residues.

There are a few counts of this clonotype. J is TRBJ1-6 and V is TRBV14; D remains unclear. This CDR3 region has 13 residues. Germline V gene sequence: CDR1 SGHDN, CDR2 FVKESK. With 1 base removed from V and 11 bases from J, the gap between germline ends came to 9 bases. This CDR3 reads CASSQAVWTPLHF. The CDR3 bases are TGTGCCAGCAGCCAAGCAGTATGGACACCCCTCCACTTT.

V usage is TRBV12-3 or TRBV12-4 and J usage is TRBJ2-2, with 8 bases aligning to TRBD2. The CDR3 spans 16 residues. V shed 4 bases, J shed 5 bases, and the junction held 9 bases outside the gene matches. The CDR3 is CASSSAGAGWTGELFF. CDR3 sequence (DNA): TGTGCCAGCAGTTCAGCGGGAGCGGGCTGGACCGGGGAGCTGTTTTTT.

This clonotype occurred many times. This chain links TRBV6-2 or TRBV6-3 with TRBJ2-1, with TRBD2 matching 7 bases. The CDR3 covers 13 residues. Looked up from germline, CDR1 is MNHEY and CDR2 is SVGEGT. Trimming removed 4 bases from V and 6 bases from J; junction bases left unmatched: 3. The CDR3 reads CASSSPGGNEQFF. The CDR3, as DNA: TGTGCCAGCAGTTCCCCGGGGGGCAATGAGCAGTTCTTC.

This clonotype was seen only a few times. The chain links TRBV10-3 to TRBJ2-2, with TRBD2 identical over 15 bases. The J segment lost 0 bases and the V segment lost 7 bases, leaving 6 bases of the junction unmatched. There are 18 residues in the CDR3. Germline CDR1 ENHRY, CDR2 SYGVKD. Here the CDR3 DNA reads TGTGCCATCACCGGACTAGCGGGAGGGTCCTCGAACACCGGGGAGCTGTTTTTT. Translating it yields CAITGLAGGSSNTGELFF.

The chain recombines TRBV12-3 or TRBV12-4 with TRBJ2-1; tentative D call: TRBD2 (5 bases). This CDR3 has 13 residues. Trimming removed 7 bases from V and 2 bases from J, with 9 bases in between. CDR3 protein: CASTAGTYNEQFF. CDR3 in DNA: TGTGCCAGCACGGCGGGCACCTACAATGAGCAGTTCTTC.